This T cell receptor beta chain was found in a study of blood T cell dynamics during melanoma immunotherapy. Background on the study: Patients with metastatic melanoma got pembrolizumab or nivolumab-ipilimumab as first-line care.

DNA loading was fixed at about 0.35 ug for all bulk PBMC samples. Assay used: immunoSEQ multiplex PCR; TCRdb lists only in-frame clones, some missing. Of fewer than 12,000 clones in the sample, around 87% are singletons; the top ten hold 6.9%. The time point is: week 3, after first cycle of checkpoint inhibitor. One draw preceded checkpoint blockade; another followed its first cycle at week 3. With 6 bases clipped from V and 8 bases from J, the junction kept 6 bases outside the gene matches. This CDR3 is built from 12 residues. Germline CDR1 and CDR2: MNHNY and SVGAGI (reference sequence). The chain joins TRBV6-6 to TRBJ1-1; 7 bases fit TRBD1. This TCR derives from a human donor with melanoma. The sample here was blood, taken from a patient treated with checkpoint blockade. The CDR3 DNA sequence: TGTGCCAGCAGCCCAGGACAGGAAGAAGCTTTCTTT. Encoded protein: CASSPGQEEAFF.